The sample holds a few counts of the clone carrying this T cell receptor (beta chain). Its target is unknown. The data belong to a study of T cells in Graves' hyperthyroidism and ophthalmopathy. Study-wide points: Blood held most thyroid clonotypes expanded above 0.001 frequency.

The V gene's germline CDR1 is MGHDK and CDR2 SYGVNS. This CDR3 has 19 amino acids. V shed 3 bases and J shed 7 bases, with 27 bases lying between them. RNA transcripts provided the source from which TCR beta CDR3 regions were amplified. Primed by the HTBI set, a first-round RT-PCR was run on the TCR CDR3. TCRdb independently ran MiXCR on the multiplex PCR reads; one entry per CDR3 protein. There are 300,000 to 400,000 distinct CDR3 sequences in the sample; approximately 17% occur only once, and 35% to 50% lies in the top ten. The chain employs TRBV25-1 and TRBJ1-4; a possible D gene is TRBD1 (6 bases). This clonotype originated in a man younger than 30 with Graves' ophthalmopathy. Sample: blood. The CDR3 region has the DNA TGTGCCAGCAGTGAGTTCGAGGGGGAGGCAATCCCAGCATCTGAAAAACTGTTTTTT. Its protein is CASSEFEGEAIPASEKLFF.